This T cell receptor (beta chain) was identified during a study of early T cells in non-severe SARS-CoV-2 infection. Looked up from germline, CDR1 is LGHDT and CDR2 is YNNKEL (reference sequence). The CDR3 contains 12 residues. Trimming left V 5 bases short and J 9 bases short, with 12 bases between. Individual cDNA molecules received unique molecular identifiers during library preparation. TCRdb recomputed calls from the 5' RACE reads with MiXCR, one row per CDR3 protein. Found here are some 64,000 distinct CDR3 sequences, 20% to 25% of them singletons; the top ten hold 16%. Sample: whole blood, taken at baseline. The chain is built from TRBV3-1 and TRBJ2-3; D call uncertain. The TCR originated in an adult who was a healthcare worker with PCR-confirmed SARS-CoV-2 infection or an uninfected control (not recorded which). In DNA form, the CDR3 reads TGTGCCAGCAGCAAAGGACGAGAGACGCAGTATTTT. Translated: CASSKGRETQYF.